Listed here are 3 T cell receptor beta chains from one sample, sequenced in a study of T cells in Graves' hyperthyroidism and ophthalmopathy. Amplification yielded TCR beta CDR3 regions, with RNA transcripts as the source. A first-round RT-PCR of the TCR CDR3 used the HTBI primer set. TCRdb called the multiplex PCR reads again in MiXCR, with one record for every CDR3 protein. The data hold some 350,000 distinct CDR3 sequences, with approximately 14% observed a single time. The specimen sequenced was blood. The receptors were sampled from a woman in her fifties or sixties with Graves' ophthalmopathy.

This clonotype was detected many times. The rearrangement joins TRBV6-1 to TRBJ1-5, with unresolved D. Germline CDR1 is MNHNS and CDR2 is SASEGT. V shed 1 base and J shed 4 bases, with 5 bases lying between them. The CDR3 sequence is 13 residues long. CDR3 DNA: TGTGCCAGCAGTGAAGAATGGAATCAGCCCCAGCATTTT. It specifies CASSEEWNQPQHF.

Many counts were recorded for this clonotype. This chain uses TRBV9 with TRBJ2-1; TRBD1 matches at 9 bases. Losses at the gene ends were 4 bases for V and 5 bases for J; bases not matched to a gene: 7. The CDR3 runs to 15 residues. CDR1 and CDR2 from the germline V gene are SGDLS and YYNGEE. Here the CDR3 DNA reads TGTGCCAGCAGCACCGGGACAGGGTTCAACAATGAGCAGTTCTTC. Its translation is CASSTGTGFNNEQFF.

The V and J genes are TRBV5-1 and TRBJ2-3; unclear D gene. Germline V lookup: CDR1 SGHRS, CDR2 YFSETQ. The germline V and J ends were trimmed by 5 bases and 0 bases, with 13 bases remaining between them. The CDR3 is 15 amino acids. In nucleotides, the CDR3 is TGCGCCAGCAGGACCGACGCGGTCAGCACAGATACGCAGTATTTT. Protein product: CASRTDAVSTDTQYF.